A single sample gave rise to the 18 T cell receptor beta chains below, sequenced in a study of T cell responses to AZD1222 COVID-19 vaccine. Some clones are missing from TCRdb's copy, which holds only in-frame ones; the method was immunoSEQ multiplex PCR. Found here are fewer than 200,000 clones, around 87% of them singletons; the top ten hold about 4.5%. The sequenced sample was peripheral blood, obtained 28 days after the second AZD1222 dose. The receptors here all came from an adult who received the AZD1222 COVID-19 vaccine.

This clone was counted only a few times. V gene TRBV29-1 combines with J gene TRBJ1-1; 7 bases map to TRBD1. With 6 bases clipped from V and 7 bases from J, the junction kept 2 bases outside the gene matches. The CDR3 has 10 amino acids. CDR1 and CDR2 from the germline V gene are SQVTM and ANQGSEA. The CDR3 protein is CSVGQIEAFF. The CDR3 nucleotides read TGCAGCGTGGGACAGATTGAAGCTTTCTTT.

The chain recombines TRBV3-1 (or the pseudogene TRBV3-2) with TRBJ2-1, with D unclear. Per germline, CDR1 LGHDT and CDR2 YNNKEL (reference sequence). The CDR3 spans 15 residues. Trimming took 0 bases from V and 3 from J, leaving 9 bases between them. CDR3 amino acids: CASSQDLAFYNEQFF. The CDR3 nucleotides are TGTGCCAGCAGCCAAGATCTTGCTTTCTACAATGAGCAGTTCTTC.

This clone has a single count. This sequence joins TRBV6-2 or TRBV6-3 and TRBJ1-6; D gene ambiguous. This CDR3 comprises 13 residues. The germline CDR1 and CDR2 sequences are MNHEY and SVGEGT. Trimming took off 0 bases at V and 8 bases at J, with 5 bases between the two ends. The CDR3 region has the DNA TGTGCCAGCAGTTACTCCTCGGATTCACCCCTCCACTTT. This codes for CASSYSSDSPLHF.

This rearrangement joins TRBV5-4 to TRBJ2-2, with 10 bases aligning to TRBD1. This CDR3 region has 16 residues. Germline-derived CDR1 and CDR2 are SGHNT and YYREEE (reference sequence). The V and J ends lost 4 bases and 7 bases, in that order; junction bases with no gene match: 10. CDR3 protein: CASSPSWDRGGGELFF. The CDR3 coding sequence is TGTGCCAGCAGCCCGTCATGGGACAGGGGAGGCGGGGAGCTGTTTTTT. Looking up the rest from reference TRBV5-4 and TRBJ2-2 gives the full variable domain: ETGVTQSPTHLIKTRGQQVTLRCSSQSGHNTVSWYQQALGQGPQFIFQYYREEENGRGNFPPRFSGLQFPNYSSELNVNALELDDSALYLCASSPSWDRGGGELFFGEGSRLTVL.

The chain joins TRBV2 to TRBJ2-1; 9 bases are a match to TRBD2. CDR3 size: 16 residues. The germline gives CDR1 SNHLY, CDR2 FYNNEI. J lost 7 bases, V lost 10 bases, and 17 bases had no gene match. The CDR3 DNA is TGTGCCACCTCCCCAAAAGAGGGACTAGCTCAAAATGAGCAGTTCTTC. Translated, it gives CATSPKEGLAQNEQFF.

This clone appeared a single time. The chain uses TRBV5-1 and TRBJ2-5; 7 bases match TRBD2. Germline CDR1 is SGHRS and CDR2 is YFSETQ. The ends lost 3 bases at V and 5 bases at J; junction bases unmatched: 13. CDR3 size: 16 residues. CDR3 region: CASSYQSGVPRETQYF. CDR3 nucleotides: TGCGCCAGCAGCTATCAAAGCGGGGTACCCCGGGAGACCCAGTACTTC.

In its sample, this clone was seen once. This sequence joins TRBV6-5 and TRBJ1-2, with D possibly TRBD1 on 5 matching bases. V was cut by 7 bases and J by 6 bases, with 15 bases left in between. Germline V gene lookup returns CDR1 MNHEY and CDR2 SVGAGI. This CDR3 region has 13 residues. In nucleotides, the CDR3 is TGTGCCAGCACTTCCCGGCAGGGACATGGCTACACCTTC. Protein sequence: CASTSRQGHGYTF.

This chain joins TRBV27 and TRBJ1-4; D is perhaps TRBD1 (6 bases). Per the germline V gene, CDR1 is MNHEY and CDR2 is SMNVEV (reference sequence). Trimming stripped 3 bases from V and 7 bases from J, with 21 bases between. CDR3 length: 17 residues. In DNA form, the CDR3 reads TGTGCCAGCAGTTTGTCCAGGGGCACAGTGGGGGTTGAAAAACTGTTTTTT. Amino acid sequence: CASSLSRGTVGVEKLFF. The complete variable domain, with remaining parts taken from reference TRBV27 and TRBJ1-4, reads EAQVTQNPRYLITVTGKKLTVTCSQNMNHEYMSWYRQDPGLGLRQIYYSMNVEVTDKGDVPEGYKVSRKEKRNFPLILESPSPNQTSLYFCASSLSRGTVGVEKLFFGSGTQLSVL.

The rearrangement joins TRBV3-1 (or the pseudogene TRBV3-2) to TRBJ2-7; TRBD1 agrees at 9 bases. The CDR3 sequence is 15 residues long. The V gene's germline CDR1 is LGHDT and CDR2 YNNKEL (reference sequence). V was pared by 4 bases and J by 5 bases, with 9 bases of the junction left unmatched. As DNA, the CDR3 is TGTGCCAGCAGCCTGACCCCCGGGACAGGGCACGAGCAGTACTTC. Protein sequence: CASSLTPGTGHEQYF.

This chain connects TRBV30 to TRBJ1-2, with D tentatively TRBD1 (5 bases). The CDR3 has 14 amino acids. V lost 5 bases to trimming and J lost 4 bases, with 17 bases between them. Germline values: CDR1 GTSNPN, CDR2 SVGIG (reference sequence). CDR3: CAWFNPTRGYGYTF. The CDR3 DNA reads TGTGCCTGGTTTAACCCCACGAGGGGCTATGGCTACACCTTC.

CDR3 sequence (DNA): TGTGCCAGCAGTTCCAGATCACACCACCCCGAGCAGTACTTC. It translates to CASSSRSHHPEQYF. This chain joins TRBV6-6 and TRBJ2-7; no clear D gene. This CDR3 contains 14 residues. Germline CDR1 MNHNY, CDR2 SVGAGI (reference sequence). The V end lost 4 bases, the J end lost 6 bases, and 16 bases lay between the germline ends.

This chain joins TRBV12-5 and TRBJ1-2, with D perhaps matching TRBD1 (5 bases). Looked up from germline, CDR1 is LGHNT and CDR2 is FRNRAP. With 3 bases removed from V and 4 bases from J, the gap between germline ends came to 15 bases. The CDR3 extends over 15 amino acids. The CDR3 is CASGLDPGAVYGYTF. The CDR3 coding sequence is TGTGCTAGTGGTTTAGACCCCGGGGCGGTCTATGGCTACACCTTC. The variable domain in full, completed from reference TRBV12-5 and TRBJ1-2, reads DARVTQTPRHKVTEMGQEVTMRCQPILGHNTVFWYRQTMMQGLELLAYFRNRAPLDDSGMPKDRFSAEMPDATLATLKIQPSEPRDSAVYFCASGLDPGAVYGYTFGSGTRLTVV.

The chain couples TRBV6-5 to TRBJ2-1; 10 positions match TRBD1. This CDR3 has 15 amino acids. Looked up from germline, CDR1 is MNHEY and CDR2 is SVGAGI. V gave up 5 bases and J gave up 6 bases; unmatched junction bases: 7. The CDR3, as DNA: TGTGCCAGCAGTAATCCGGGACAGGGGATCAATGAGCAGTTCTTC. This translates into CASSNPGQGINEQFF.

The genes are TRBV12-5 and TRBJ1-6; D possibly corresponds to TRBD1 (5 bases). V was shortened by 6 bases and J by 0 bases, with 18 bases between the two germline ends. CDR1 and CDR2 from the germline V gene are LGHNT and FRNRAP. CDR3 length equals 18 residues. The CDR3 region is CASGLPGTASSYNSPLHF. The CDR3 coding sequence is TGTGCTAGTGGCCTGCCGGGGACGGCGAGCTCCTATAATTCACCCCTCCACTTT.

CDR3 loop: CASSKQSSLSGANVLTF. CDR3 coding DNA: TGTGCCAGCTCGAAGCAGTCCTCTCTCTCTGGGGCCAACGTCCTGACTTTC. The rearrangement joins TRBV18 to TRBJ2-6; D gene uncertain. The CDR3 sequence is 17 residues long. Germline-derived CDR1 and CDR2 are KGHSH and LQKENI. Between the trimmed V and J ends, which lost 6 bases and 0 bases, there was a span of 15 bases.

The chain recombines TRBV5-6 with TRBJ1-5; no clear D gene. The V gene lost 0 bases and the J gene lost 7 bases, with 8 bases spanning the gap. Germline-derived CDR1 and CDR2 are SGHDT and YYEEEE. The CDR3 is made up of 13 amino acids. The DNA of the CDR3 is TGTGCCAGCAGCTTGGGTACGAGGCAGCCCCAGCATTTT. It yields the protein CASSLGTRQPQHF. The full variable domain, in which reference TRBV5-6 and TRBJ1-5 provide the parts outside the CDR3, is DAGVTQSPTHLIKTRGQQVTLRCSPKSGHDTVSWYQQALGQGPQFIFQYYEEEERQRGNFPDRFSGHQFPNYSSELNVNALLLGDSALYLCASSLGTRQPQHFGDGTRLSIL.

The genes are TRBV9 and TRBJ1-2; TRBD1 is a possible D gene (6 bases). Per the germline V gene, CDR1 is SGDLS and CDR2 is YYNGEE. This CDR3 is 13 amino acids long. V lost 4 bases to trimming and J lost 7 bases, with 14 bases between them. The CDR3 DNA sequence: TGTGCCAGCAGCCCAGGGGAATGGAGTGGCTACACCTTC. Amino acids: CASSPGEWSGYTF.

CDR3 sequence: CASSVGGGLVTEAFF. CDR3 DNA: TGTGCCAGCAGCGTAGGAGGAGGGTTGGTCACTGAAGCTTTCTTT. The J gene is TRBJ1-1, the V gene TRBV9; unclear D gene. V lost 0 bases and J lost 4, with 13 bases in between. Germline CDR1 SGDLS, CDR2 YYNGEE. This CDR3 comprises 15 residues. Full variable domain (remainder filled in from reference TRBV9 and TRBJ1-1): DSGVTQTPKHLITATGQRVTLRCSPRSGDLSVYWYQQSLDQGLQFLIQYYNGEERAKGNILERFSAQQFPDLHSELNLSSLELGDSALYFCASSVGGGLVTEAFFGQGTRLTVV.